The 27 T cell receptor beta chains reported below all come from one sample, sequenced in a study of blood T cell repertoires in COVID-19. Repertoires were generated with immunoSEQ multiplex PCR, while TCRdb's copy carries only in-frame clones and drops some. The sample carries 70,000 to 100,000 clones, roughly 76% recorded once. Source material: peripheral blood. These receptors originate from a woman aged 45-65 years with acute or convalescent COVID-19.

CDR3 amino acids: CASELAGGRVGETQYF. CDR3 DNA sequence: TGTGCCAGCGAGCTAGCGGGGGGGCGGGTAGGAGAGACCCAGTACTTC. This chain connects TRBV2 to TRBJ2-5; 12 nucleotides align to TRBD2. This CDR3 contains 16 residues. The V gene end was trimmed by 8 bases and the J gene end by 4 bases; junction bases not matched to a gene: 11. Germline V lookup: CDR1 SNHLY, CDR2 FYNNEI.

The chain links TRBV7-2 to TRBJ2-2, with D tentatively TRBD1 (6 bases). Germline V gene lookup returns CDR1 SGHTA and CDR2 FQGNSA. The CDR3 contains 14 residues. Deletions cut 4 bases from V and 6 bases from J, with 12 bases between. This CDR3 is CASSSTWTAGELFF. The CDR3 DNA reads TGTGCCAGCAGCTCCACGTGGACAGCCGGGGAGCTGTTTTTT.

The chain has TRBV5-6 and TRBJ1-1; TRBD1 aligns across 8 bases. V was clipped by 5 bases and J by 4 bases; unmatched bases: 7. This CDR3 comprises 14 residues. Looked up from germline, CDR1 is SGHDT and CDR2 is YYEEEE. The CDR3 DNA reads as TGTGCCAGCAGTCCGACAGGGGTTATCACTGAAGCTTTCTTT. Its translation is CASSPTGVITEAFF.

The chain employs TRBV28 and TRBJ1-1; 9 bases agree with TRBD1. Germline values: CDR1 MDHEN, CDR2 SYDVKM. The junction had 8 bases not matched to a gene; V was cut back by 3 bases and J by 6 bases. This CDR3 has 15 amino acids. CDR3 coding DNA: TGTGCCAGCAGTTTGGGGACAGGGAGGGAGGCTGAAGCTTTCTTT. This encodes CASSLGTGREAEAFF. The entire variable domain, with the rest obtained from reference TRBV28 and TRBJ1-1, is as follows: DVKVTQSSRYLVKRTGEKVFLECVQDMDHENMFWYRQDPGLGLRLIYFSYDVKMKEKGDIPEGYSVSREKKERFSLILESASTNQTSMYLCASSLGTGREAEAFFGQGTRLTVV.

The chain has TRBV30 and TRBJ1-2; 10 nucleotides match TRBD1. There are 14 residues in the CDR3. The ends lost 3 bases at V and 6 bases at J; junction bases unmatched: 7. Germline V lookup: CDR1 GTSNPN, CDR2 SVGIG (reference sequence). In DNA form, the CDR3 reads TGTGCCTGGAGCCGGGACAGGGGAGGAGATGGCTACACCTTC. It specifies CAWSRDRGGDGYTF.

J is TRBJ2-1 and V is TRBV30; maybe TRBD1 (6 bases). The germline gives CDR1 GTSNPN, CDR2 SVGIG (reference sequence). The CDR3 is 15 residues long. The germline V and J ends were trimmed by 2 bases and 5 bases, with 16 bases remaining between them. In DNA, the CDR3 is TGTGCCTGGAGTTTTGGGGCAGGGGTCAACAATGAGCAGTTCTTC. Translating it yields CAWSFGAGVNNEQFF.

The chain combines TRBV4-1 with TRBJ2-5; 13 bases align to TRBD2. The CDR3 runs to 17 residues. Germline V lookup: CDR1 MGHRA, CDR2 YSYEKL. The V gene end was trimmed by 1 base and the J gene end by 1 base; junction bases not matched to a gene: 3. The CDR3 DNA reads TGCGCCAGCAGCCAAGGGGGACTAGCGGGGATCCAAGAGACCCAGTACTTC. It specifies CASSQGGLAGIQETQYF.

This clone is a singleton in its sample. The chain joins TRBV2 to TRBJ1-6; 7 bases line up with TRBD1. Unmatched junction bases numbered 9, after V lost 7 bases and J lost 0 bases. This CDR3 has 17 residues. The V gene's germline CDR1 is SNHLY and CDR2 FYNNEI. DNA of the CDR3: TGTGCCAGCACCCCCCGGACAGGCCGCTCCTATAATTCACCCCTCCACTTT. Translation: CASTPRTGRSYNSPLHF.

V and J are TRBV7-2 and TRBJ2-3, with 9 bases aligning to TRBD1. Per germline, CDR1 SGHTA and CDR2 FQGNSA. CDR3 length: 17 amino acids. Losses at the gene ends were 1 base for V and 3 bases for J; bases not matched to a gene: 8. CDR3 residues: CASSLVGVGQGTDTQYF. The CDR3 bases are TGTGCCAGCAGCTTAGTTGGTGTGGGACAGGGAACAGATACGCAGTATTTT.

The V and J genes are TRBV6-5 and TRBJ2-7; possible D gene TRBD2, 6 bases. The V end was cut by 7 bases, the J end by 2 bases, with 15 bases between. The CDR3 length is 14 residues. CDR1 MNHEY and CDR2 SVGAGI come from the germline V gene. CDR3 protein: CASTYKEGPYEQYF. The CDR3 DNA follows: TGTGCCAGCACCTACAAGGAGGGGCCCTACGAGCAGTACTTC.

The CDR3 sequence: CAWAVAWETQYF. CDR3 nucleotide sequence: TGTGCCTGGGCCGTAGCATGGGAGACCCAGTACTTC. The chain carries TRBV30 and TRBJ2-5; D not resolved. V dropped 5 bases and J dropped 5 bases, with 12 bases sitting between them. The germline CDR1 and CDR2 sequences are GTSNPN and SVGIG (reference sequence). The CDR3 runs to 12 residues.

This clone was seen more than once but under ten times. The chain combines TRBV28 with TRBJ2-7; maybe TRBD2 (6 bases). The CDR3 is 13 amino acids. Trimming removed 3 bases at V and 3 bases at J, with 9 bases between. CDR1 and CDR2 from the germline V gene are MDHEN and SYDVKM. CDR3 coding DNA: TGTGCCAGCAGTTTTCGGGGGATCTACGAGCAGTACTTC. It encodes CASSFRGIYEQYF.

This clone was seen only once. CDR3 in amino acids: CASSTSSYEQYF. The DNA of the CDR3 is TGTGCCAGCAGCACGAGCTCCTACGAGCAGTACTTC. This sequence joins TRBV7-9 and TRBJ2-7; D gene unclear. Looked up from germline, CDR1 is SEHNR and CDR2 is FQNEAQ (reference sequence). The CDR3 extends over 12 amino acids. The V gene lost 5 bases and the J gene lost 0 bases, with 5 bases spanning the gap.

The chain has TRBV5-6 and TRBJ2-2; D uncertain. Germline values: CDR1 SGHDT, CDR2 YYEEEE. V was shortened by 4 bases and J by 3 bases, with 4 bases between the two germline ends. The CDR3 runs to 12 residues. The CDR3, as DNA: TGTGCCAGCAGCCCGTACACCGGGGAGCTGTTTTTT. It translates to CASSPYTGELFF.

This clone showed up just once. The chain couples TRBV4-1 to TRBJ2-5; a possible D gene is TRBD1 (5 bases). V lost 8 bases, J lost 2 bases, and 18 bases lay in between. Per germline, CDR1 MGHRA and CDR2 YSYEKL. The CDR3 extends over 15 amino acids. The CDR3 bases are TGCGCCAGCGCCACGGGCTGGGGCGGACAAGAGACCCAGTACTTC. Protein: CASATGWGGQETQYF.

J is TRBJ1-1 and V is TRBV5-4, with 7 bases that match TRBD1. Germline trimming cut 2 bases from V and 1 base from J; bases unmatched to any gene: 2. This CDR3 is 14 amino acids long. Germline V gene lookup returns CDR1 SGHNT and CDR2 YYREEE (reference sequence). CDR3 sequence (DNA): TGTGCCAGCAGCTTAGGGACAGAGAACACTGAAGCTTTCTTT. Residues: CASSLGTENTEAFF.

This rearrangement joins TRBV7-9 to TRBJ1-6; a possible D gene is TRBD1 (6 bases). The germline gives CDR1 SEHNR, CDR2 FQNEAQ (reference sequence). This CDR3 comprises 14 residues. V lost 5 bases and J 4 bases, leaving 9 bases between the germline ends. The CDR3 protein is CASSLDSYNSPLHF. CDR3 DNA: TGTGCCAGCAGCCTGGACAGTTATAATTCACCCCTCCACTTT.

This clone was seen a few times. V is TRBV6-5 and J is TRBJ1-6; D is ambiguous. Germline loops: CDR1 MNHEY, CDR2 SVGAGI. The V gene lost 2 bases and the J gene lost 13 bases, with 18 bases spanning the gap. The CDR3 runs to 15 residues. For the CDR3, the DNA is TGTGCCAGCAGTTACAAGCCTTATCTTGAGAAGCCCCTCCACTTT. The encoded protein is CASSYKPYLEKPLHF.

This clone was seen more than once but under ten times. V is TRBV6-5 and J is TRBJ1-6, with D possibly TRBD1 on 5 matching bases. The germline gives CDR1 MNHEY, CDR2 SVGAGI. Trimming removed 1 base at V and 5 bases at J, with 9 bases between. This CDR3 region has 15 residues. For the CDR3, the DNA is TGTGCCAGCAGTTACTTGATAGGGGATAATTCACCCCTCCACTTT. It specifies CASSYLIGDNSPLHF.

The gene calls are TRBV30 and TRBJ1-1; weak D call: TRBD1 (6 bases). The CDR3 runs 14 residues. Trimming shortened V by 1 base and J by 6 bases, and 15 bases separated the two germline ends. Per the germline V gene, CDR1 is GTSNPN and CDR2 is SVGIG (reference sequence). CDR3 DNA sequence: TGTGCCTGGAGTGGTGTCCAGGGGAAGTCTGAAGCTTTCTTT. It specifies CAWSGVQGKSEAFF. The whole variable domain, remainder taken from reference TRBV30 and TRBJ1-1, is SQTIHQWPATLVQPVGSPLSLECTVEGTSNPNLYWYRQAAGRGLQLLFYSVGIGQISSEVPQNLSASRPQDRQFILSSKKLLLSDSGFYLCAWSGVQGKSEAFFGQGTRLTVV.

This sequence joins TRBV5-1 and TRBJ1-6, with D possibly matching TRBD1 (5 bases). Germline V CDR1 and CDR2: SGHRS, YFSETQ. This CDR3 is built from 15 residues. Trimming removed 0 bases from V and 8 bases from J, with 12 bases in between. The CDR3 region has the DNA TGCGCCAGCAGCTTGGGGACATCCGGGCATTCACCCCTCCACTTT. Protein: CASSLGTSGHSPLHF.

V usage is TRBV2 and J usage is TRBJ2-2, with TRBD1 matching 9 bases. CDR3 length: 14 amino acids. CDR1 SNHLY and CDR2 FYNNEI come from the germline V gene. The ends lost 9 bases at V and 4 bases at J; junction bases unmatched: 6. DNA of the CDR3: TGTGCCAGGGGGACAGGGAAAGGCACCGGGGAGCTGTTTTTT. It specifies CARGTGKGTGELFF.

The CDR3 reads CAISEDRGTNEKLFF. The CDR3, as DNA: TGTGCCATCAGTGAGGACAGGGGGACTAATGAAAAACTGTTTTTT. The chain links TRBV10-3 to TRBJ1-4; 9 bases match TRBD1. The CDR3 extends over 15 amino acids. Germline CDR1 ENHRY, CDR2 SYGVKD. The V gene end was trimmed by 2 bases and the J gene end by 2 bases; junction bases not matched to a gene: 0.

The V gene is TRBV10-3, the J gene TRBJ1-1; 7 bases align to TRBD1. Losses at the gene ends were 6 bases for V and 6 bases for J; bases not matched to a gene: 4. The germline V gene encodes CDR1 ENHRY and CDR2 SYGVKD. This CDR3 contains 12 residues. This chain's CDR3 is CAIRETGSEAFF. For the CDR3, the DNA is TGTGCCATCAGAGAGACAGGGTCTGAAGCTTTCTTT.

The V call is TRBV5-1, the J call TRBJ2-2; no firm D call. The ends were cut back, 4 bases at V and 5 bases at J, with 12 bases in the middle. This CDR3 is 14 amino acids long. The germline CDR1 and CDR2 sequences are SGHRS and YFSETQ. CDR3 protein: CASSLDGFTGELFF. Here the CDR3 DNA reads TGCGCCAGCAGCCTAGACGGATTTACCGGGGAGCTGTTTTTT.

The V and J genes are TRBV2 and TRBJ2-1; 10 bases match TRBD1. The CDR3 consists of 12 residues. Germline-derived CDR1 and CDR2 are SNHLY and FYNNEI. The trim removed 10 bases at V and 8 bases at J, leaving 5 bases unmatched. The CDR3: CATDRGSDEQFF. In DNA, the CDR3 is TGTGCCACGGACAGGGGGAGCGATGAGCAGTTCTTC.

The CDR3 region is CASNSGTGYYGYTF. CDR3 nucleotides: TGTGCCAGTAACTCCGGGACAGGGTACTATGGCTACACCTTC. The V gene is TRBV19, the J gene TRBJ1-2; 9 bases match TRBD1. The CDR3 extends over 14 amino acids. The ends lost 7 bases at V and 3 bases at J; junction bases unmatched: 6. CDR1 and CDR2 from the germline V gene are LNHDA and SQIVND (reference sequence).